The 2 T cell receptor beta chains below all came from one sample that was sequenced in a study of T cells after yellow fever vaccination. TCRdb passed the 5' RACE reads through MiXCR, listing each CDR3 protein once. The table includes approximately 300,000 distinct CDR3 sequences, 13% detected once. The input for sequencing was CD4+ T cells sorted from PBMCs, taken 45 days after the yellow fever booster vaccination. The receptors stem from a man aged 30-40 years who received the YFV17D yellow fever vaccine.

This clonotype has only a few counts. The chain is built from TRBV5-6 and TRBJ2-5; D unclear. The CDR3 is 13 amino acids. Germline assignment: CDR1 SGHDT and CDR2 YYEEEE. The germline V and J ends were trimmed by 5 bases and 5 bases, with 13 bases remaining between them. CDR3 loop: CASRVGVRETQYF. In nucleotides, the CDR3 is TGTGCCAGCAGGGTCGGAGTCCGGGAGACCCAGTACTTC.

The V call is TRBV5-1, the J call TRBJ2-2; 9 nucleotides match TRBD1. This CDR3 has 16 amino acids. After removal of 7 bases from V and 4 bases from J, the junction contained 11 bases not matched to a gene. The V gene's germline CDR1 is SGHRS and CDR2 YFSETQ. CDR3 in DNA: TGCGCCAGCCGACTGGGGACAGGGAGTGGCACCGGGGAGCTGTTTTTT. Protein sequence: CASRLGTGSGTGELFF.